This record looks at one TCR beta chain sequence and its context. Its antigen is currently unknown. These data originate in a study of T cell responses to AZD1222 COVID-19 vaccine. The length of the CDR3 is 17 residues. The ends were cut back, 0 bases at V and 9 bases at J, with 18 bases in the middle. Germline V gene data show CDR1 as SGHAT and CDR2 as FQDESV (reference sequence). Findings and caveats of the study: Unmutated regions of variants are reportedly targeted by nearly half of spike-specific TCRs. The donors showed a predominance of white British ancestry and of females, with possible underestimation of clonal diversity. Spike-spanning, vaccine-associated CD4 TCRs were dominant at 160-218 and 743-854. Following two doses of AZD1222, Spike-specific TCR breadth and depth rose.

Profiled with immunoSEQ multiplex PCR; TCRdb holds only in-frame clones, not every one. Of about 86,000 clones listed, about nine tenths were seen once; the top ten hold around 2.8%. The chain is built from TRBV11-1 and TRBJ1-6, with D hard to call. The TCR originated in an adult in good health. Sequenced here: peripheral blood, sampled on day 0 of AZD1222 vaccination. CDR3 sequence: CASSLARRATASSPLHF. CDR3 nucleotides: TGTGCCAGCAGCTTAGCCCGGCGAGCCACGGCGAGTTCACCCCTCCACTTT.